This T cell receptor (beta chain) was recorded in a study of regulatory and conventional T cells in RAG deficiency (dated by TCRdb to 2015 to 2018). Context from the whole study: High-throughput TCR beta sequencing was used to compare the diversity and composition of the Treg, conventional CD4+ and CD8+ T cell repertoires of RAG-deficient patients with those of healthy controls. Here is what the overall study found, with its caveats: Unique TCR beta sequences from Treg cells were about 100-fold fewer in Omenn syndrome and CID/AS patients than controls, versus about 10-fold for other subsets. RAG-deficient patients showed markedly lower Shannon entropy and higher Simpson indices than control T-cell subpopulations. For some subjects, some analyses of T-cell subsets were not performed. In Omenn syndrome patients, sorted CD25-high CD127-low cells may represent peripherally activated cells rather than bona fide Treg cells. All patient T-cell subsets had shorter CDR3 lengths; Omenn syndrome patients showed >85% Treg-Tconv repertoire overlap at nucleotide and amino acid level.

V is clipped by 0 bases and J by 1 base, and the sequence between their germline boundaries is 11 bases long. The CDR3 runs 16 residues from the cysteine to the phenylalanine. Only the CDR3 portion is preserved as DNA: 48 bases, with reading frame beginning at the first base. CDR1 SGHDT and CDR2 YYEEEE are derived from the germline V gene. Before genomic DNA extraction, conventional CD4+ T cells were purified from blood as CD25-low CD127-high cells. Eight or nine healthy control donors served as the comparison group for repertoire analyses. Library method: the immunoSEQ multiplex PCR assay. Rearranged TCR beta chain products were amplified from the genomic DNA of sorted T-cell subsets and were then sequenced. The published analysis was carried out like this. Shannon entropy and Simpson indices were used to measure how diverse the repertoire of productive TCR beta rearrangements was. Clonal expansion was assessed by the summed frequency of the 100 most abundant productive TCR beta clonotypes among total reads. The TRB repertoires were evaluated with a self-reactivity index based on amino acid usage at CDR3beta positions 6 and 7. Two-way ANOVA was used for repertoire analyses, while Student t or Mann-Whitney tests were used for flow cytometric analyses. The table comes from immuneACCESS by way of TCRdb, which keeps in-frame sequences with V and J called. Part of the clones is missing from these tables; in studies checked, under half for an unresolved V gene and the rest for unknown reasons. V and J calls and clone size follow that table, whereas D and trimming were derived from the DNA. Present in this sample are about 30,000 clones, around 96% of which were seen just once. Together, the top ten hold roughly 0.35% of the sample.

Concerning this clone: The antigen this receptor binds is unknown. The record has no base qualities; no much larger clone is one base away.

The data also belong to a second study, concerning regulatory T cells. According to the second study: In the multiplex PCR, 52 forward TRBV primers and 13 reverse TRBJ primers were used, and assay-based and computational corrections were applied for amplification bias. In patients, repertoires had restricted unique TRB V-J pairs and skewed V and J gene usage, with regulatory T cells showing the most marked changes. T-cell receptor beta repertoires of sorted regulatory, conventional CD4+ and CD8+ T cells were compared between CD3G-deficient patients and healthy controls. Peripheral blood mononuclear cells were isolated by Ficoll density separation. Rearranged TRB loci were amplified from genomic DNA by multiplex PCR within the immunoSEQ assay. Sequencing of the TRB amplicons was done on an Illumina HiSeq platform. Custom algorithms error-filtered the raw sequences and aligned the raw sequences to reference gene sequences, after which the immunoSEQ online tools were used for analysis. Frequencies of productive and nonproductive TRB rearrangements were evaluated among both unique and total sequences. For group comparisons, t tests, Mann-Whitney tests or two-way ANOVA were performed in Prism software.

The TCR sequence derives from a human donor in good health. The chain uses TRBV5-6 and TRBJ2-1; possibly the D gene is TRBD2, per 5 matching bases. The sample taken for sequencing was CD25- CD4+ T cells sorted from blood. The sequenced DNA: TGTGCCAGCAGCTTGGGGGAGATTACTTCCTACAATGAGCAGTTCTTC. The encoded protein is CASSLGEITSYNEQFF.